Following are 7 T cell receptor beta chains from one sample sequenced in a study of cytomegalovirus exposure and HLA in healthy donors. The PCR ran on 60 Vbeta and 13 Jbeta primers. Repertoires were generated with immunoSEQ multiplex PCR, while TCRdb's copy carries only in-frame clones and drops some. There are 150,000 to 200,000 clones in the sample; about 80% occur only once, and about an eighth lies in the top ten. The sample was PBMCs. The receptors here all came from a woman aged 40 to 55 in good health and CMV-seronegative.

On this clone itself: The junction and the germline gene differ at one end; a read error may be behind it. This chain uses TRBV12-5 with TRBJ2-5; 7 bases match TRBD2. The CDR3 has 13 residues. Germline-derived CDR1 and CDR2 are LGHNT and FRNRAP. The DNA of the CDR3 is TGTGCTAGTGCTTTGGGGGGGGGAGAGACCCAGTACTTC. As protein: CASALGGGETQYF.

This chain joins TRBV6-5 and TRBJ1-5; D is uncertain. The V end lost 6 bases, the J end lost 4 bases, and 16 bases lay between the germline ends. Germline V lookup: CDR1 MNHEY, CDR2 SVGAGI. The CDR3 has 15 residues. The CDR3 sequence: CASRQMSSPNQPQHF. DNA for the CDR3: TGTGCCAGCAGGCAAATGAGTTCACCTAATCAGCCCCAGCATTTT.

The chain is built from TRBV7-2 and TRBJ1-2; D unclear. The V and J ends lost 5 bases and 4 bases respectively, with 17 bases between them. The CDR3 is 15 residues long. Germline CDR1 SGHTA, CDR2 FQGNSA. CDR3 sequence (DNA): TGTGCCAGCAGCCCCCTCACGGGAGGCTCCTATGGCTACACCTTC. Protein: CASSPLTGGSYGYTF.

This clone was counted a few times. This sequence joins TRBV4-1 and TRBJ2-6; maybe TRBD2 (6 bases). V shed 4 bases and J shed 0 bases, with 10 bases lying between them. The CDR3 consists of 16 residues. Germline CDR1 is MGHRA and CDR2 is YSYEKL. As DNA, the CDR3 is TGCGCCAGCAGCCCTAGCGAGGGCTCTGGGGCCAACGTCCTGACTTTC. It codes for CASSPSEGSGANVLTF.

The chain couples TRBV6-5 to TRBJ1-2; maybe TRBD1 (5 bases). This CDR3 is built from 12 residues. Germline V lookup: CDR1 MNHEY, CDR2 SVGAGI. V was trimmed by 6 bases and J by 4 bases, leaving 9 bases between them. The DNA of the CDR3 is TGTGCCAGCAGCTCACAGGCCTATGGCTACACCTTC. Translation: CASSSQAYGYTF.

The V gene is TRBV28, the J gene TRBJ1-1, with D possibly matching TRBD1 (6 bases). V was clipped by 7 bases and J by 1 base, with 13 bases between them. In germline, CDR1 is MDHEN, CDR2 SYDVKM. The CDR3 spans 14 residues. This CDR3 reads CASMGRGGNTEAFF. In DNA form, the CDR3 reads TGTGCCAGCATGGGCAGGGGTGGGAACACTGAAGCTTTCTTT. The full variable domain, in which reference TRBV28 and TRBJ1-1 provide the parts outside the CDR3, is DVKVTQSSRYLVKRTGEKVFLECVQDMDHENMFWYRQDPGLGLRLIYFSYDVKMKEKGDIPEGYSVSREKKERFSLILESASTNQTSMYLCASMGRGGNTEAFFGQGTRLTVV.

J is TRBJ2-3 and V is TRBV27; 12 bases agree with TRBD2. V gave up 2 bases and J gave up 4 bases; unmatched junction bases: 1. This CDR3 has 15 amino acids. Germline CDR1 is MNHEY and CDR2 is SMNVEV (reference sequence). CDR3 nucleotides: TGTGCCAGCAGTTTAGGACTAGCGGGATCAGATACGCAGTATTTT. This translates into CASSLGLAGSDTQYF.